Given below is one T cell receptor beta chain in context. Ahead of thyroid surgery, no patient had received treatment of any kind. In the original workflow: For papillary thyroid cancer, a distant-metastasis classifier was constructed from CDR3 differences observed across clinicopathological groups. TCRdb re-analyzed the PCR reads through MiXCR. These V and J calls derive from TCRdb rather than the authors' analysis. This table has 9,000 or so clones, approximately 14% appearing once. The ends lost 6 bases at V and 0 bases at J; junction bases unmatched: 6. The CDR3 is 15 residues long. The data were obtained in a study of metastatic and nonmetastatic thyroid tumors.

The sample taken for sequencing was blood. V and J are TRBV12-3 or TRBV12-4 and TRBJ2-3; 7 positions match TRBD1. The sequence was obtained from a female donor with papillary thyroid cancer or a benign thyroid nodule (not recorded which). Some clones in this sample may be carry-over from other donors' samples. CDR3: CASSPGDSSTDTQYF. Written as DNA, the CDR3 is TGTGCCAGCAGCCCAGGGGACAGCAGCACAGATACGCAGTATTTT.